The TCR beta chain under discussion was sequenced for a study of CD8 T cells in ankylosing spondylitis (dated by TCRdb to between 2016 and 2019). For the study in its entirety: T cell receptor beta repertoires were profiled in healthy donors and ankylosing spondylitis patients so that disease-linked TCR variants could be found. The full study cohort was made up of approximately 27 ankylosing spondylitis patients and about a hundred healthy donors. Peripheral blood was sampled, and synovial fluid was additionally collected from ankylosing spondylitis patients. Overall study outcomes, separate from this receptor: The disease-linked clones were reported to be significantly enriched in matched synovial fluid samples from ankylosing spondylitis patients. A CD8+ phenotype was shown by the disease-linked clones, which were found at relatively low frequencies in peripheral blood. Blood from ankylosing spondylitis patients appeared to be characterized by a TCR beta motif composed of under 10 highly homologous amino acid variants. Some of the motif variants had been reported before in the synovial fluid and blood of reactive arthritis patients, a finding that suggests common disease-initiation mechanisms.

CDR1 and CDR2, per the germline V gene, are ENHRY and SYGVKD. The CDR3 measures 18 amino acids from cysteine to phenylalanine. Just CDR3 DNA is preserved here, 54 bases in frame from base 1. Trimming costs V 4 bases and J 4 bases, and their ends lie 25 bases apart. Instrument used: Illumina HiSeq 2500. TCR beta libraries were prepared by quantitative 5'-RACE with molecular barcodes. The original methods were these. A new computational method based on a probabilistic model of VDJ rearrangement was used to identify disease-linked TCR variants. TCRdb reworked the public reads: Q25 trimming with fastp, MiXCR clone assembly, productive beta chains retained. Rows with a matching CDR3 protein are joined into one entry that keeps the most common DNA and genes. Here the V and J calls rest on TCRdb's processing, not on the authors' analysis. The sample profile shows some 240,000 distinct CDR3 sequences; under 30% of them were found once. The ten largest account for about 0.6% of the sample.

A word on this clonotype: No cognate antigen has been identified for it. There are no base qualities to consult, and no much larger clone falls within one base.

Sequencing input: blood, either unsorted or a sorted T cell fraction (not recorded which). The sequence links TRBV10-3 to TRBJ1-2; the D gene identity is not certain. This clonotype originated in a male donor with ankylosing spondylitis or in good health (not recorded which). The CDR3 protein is CAISAARTTHTGGYGYTF. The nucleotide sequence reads TGTGCCATCAGTGCGGCGAGGACGACGCATACTGGAGGCTATGGCTACACCTTC.